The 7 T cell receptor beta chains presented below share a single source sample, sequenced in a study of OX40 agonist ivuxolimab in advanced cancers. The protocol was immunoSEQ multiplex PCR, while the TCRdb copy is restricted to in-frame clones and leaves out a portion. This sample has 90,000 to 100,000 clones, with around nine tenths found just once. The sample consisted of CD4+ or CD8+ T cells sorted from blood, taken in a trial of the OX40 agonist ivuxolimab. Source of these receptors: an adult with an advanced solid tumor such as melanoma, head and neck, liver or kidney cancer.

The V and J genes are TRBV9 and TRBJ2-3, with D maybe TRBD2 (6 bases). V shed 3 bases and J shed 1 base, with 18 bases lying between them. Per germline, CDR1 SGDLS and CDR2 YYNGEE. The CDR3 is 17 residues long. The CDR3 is CASSAPRDGGGTDTQYF. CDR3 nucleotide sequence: TGTGCCAGCAGCGCCCCTCGGGACGGCGGGGGCACAGATACGCAGTATTTT.

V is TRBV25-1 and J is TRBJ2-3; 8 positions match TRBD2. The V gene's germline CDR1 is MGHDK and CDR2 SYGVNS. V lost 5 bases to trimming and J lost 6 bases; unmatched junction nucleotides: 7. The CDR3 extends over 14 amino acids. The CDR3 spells CASSQRGRGDTQYF. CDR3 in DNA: TGTGCCAGCAGTCAGCGGGGGAGAGGGGATACGCAGTATTTT.

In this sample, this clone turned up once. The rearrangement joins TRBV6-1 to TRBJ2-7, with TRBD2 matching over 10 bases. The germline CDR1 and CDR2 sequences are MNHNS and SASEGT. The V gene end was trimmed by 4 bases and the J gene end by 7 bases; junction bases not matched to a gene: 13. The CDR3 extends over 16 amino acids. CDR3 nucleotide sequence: TGTGCCAGCAGTGCGGGACTAGCGAAAATCCCGGGTGAGCAGTACTTC. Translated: CASSAGLAKIPGEQYF.

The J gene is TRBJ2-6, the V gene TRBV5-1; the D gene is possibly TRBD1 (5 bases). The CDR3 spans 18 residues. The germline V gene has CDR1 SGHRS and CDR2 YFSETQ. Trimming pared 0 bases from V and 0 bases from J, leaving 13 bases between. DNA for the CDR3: TGCGCCAGCAGCTTGGATGGGTCTACAGGCTCTGGGGCCAACGTCCTGACTTTC. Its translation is CASSLDGSTGSGANVLTF.

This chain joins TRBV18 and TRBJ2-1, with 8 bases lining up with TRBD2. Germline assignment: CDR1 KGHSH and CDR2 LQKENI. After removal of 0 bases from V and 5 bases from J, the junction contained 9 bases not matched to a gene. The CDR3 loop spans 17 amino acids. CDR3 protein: CASSPPQGSGDNNEQFF. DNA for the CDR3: TGTGCCAGCTCACCACCCCAGGGTAGCGGGGACAACAATGAGCAGTTCTTC.

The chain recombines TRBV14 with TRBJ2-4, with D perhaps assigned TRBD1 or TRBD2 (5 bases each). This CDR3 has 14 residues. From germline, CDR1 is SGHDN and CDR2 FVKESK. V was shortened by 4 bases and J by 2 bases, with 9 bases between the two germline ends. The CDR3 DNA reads TGTGCCAGCAGCCGGGACCGGACCAAAAACATTCAGTACTTC. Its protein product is CASSRDRTKNIQYF.

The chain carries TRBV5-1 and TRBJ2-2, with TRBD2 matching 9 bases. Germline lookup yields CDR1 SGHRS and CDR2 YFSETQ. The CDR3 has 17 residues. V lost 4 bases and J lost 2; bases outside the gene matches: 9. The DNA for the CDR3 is TGCGCCAGCAGCCGCCAGCCTAGCGGGACTAACACCGGGGAGCTGTTTTTT. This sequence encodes CASSRQPSGTNTGELFF.